The clone carrying this T cell receptor (beta chain) occurred once. Antigen unknown. The CDR3 extends over 16 amino acids. V gave up 5 bases and J gave up 0 bases; unmatched junction bases: 5. Germline V gives CDR1 SEHNR, CDR2 FQNEAQ (reference sequence). This entry comes from a study of cytomegalovirus exposure and HLA in healthy donors. Regarding the study as a whole: As a later analysis revealed, the rate of TCR association differed by HLA locus, with DRB1 most and HLA-C fewest. A few of the chains that were CMV-associated were confirmed in vitro to be specific for CMV antigens.

With 60 Vbeta and 13 Jbeta primers, the PCR was carried out. The method was immunoSEQ multiplex PCR; TCRdb's version includes in-frame clones alone and lacks a portion of them. The sample includes 150,000 or so clones, 65% to 80% of them seen just once. J is TRBJ2-3 and V is TRBV7-9; 10 positions agree with TRBD2. The TCR comes from a man aged 35 to 55 in good health and CMV-seropositive. The specimen sequenced was PBMCs. CDR3 sequence (DNA): TGTGCCAGCAGCCCCGGACTAGCGGCTAGCACAGATACGCAGTATTTT. It yields the protein CASSPGLAASTDTQYF.